Shown below are 17 T cell receptor beta chains from a single sample sequenced in a study of T cell repertoires in cytomegalovirus infection. Their recognized antigens are unknown. TCRdb itself ran the reads through MiXCR, one entry per CDR3 protein. The sample lists about 500,000 distinct CDR3 sequences; around 30% were seen once. Material: cultured PBMCs, obtained from culture after CMV antigen stimulation. These receptor sequences come from a human donor in good health (CMV status not recorded). Some clones in this sample may be carry-over from other donors' samples.

This clonotype was seen a handful of times. The rearrangement joins TRBV28 to TRBJ2-2; a possible D gene is TRBD2 (6 bases). The ends were cut back, 6 bases at V and 7 bases at J, with 12 bases in the middle. Germline loops: CDR1 MDHEN, CDR2 SYDVKM. The CDR3 has 13 amino acids. CDR3 DNA: TGTGCCAGCAGACCAGCGGGCTTCGGGGAGCTGTTTTTT. It translates to CASRPAGFGELFF.

This clonotype is a singleton in its sample. V and J are TRBV29-1 and TRBJ2-1, with D perhaps being TRBD1 or TRBD2 (7 bases each). From germline, CDR1 is SQVTM and CDR2 ANQGSEA. This CDR3 region has 14 residues. V lost 7 bases, J lost 10 bases, and 23 bases lay in between. The chain's CDR3 is CSGRGASGGGEQFF. The CDR3 nucleotides read TGCAGCGGCCGGGGGGCTAGCGGAGGGGGCGAGCAGTTCTTC.

Here the CDR3 reads CASSFGRYEQYF. The CDR3 coding sequence is TGTGCCAGCAGTTTTGGACGCTACGAGCAGTACTTC. This rearrangement joins TRBV12-3 or TRBV12-4 to TRBJ2-7; D not certain. The ends were cut back, 3 bases at V and 3 bases at J, with 6 bases in the middle. This CDR3 is 12 amino acids long.

This clonotype turned up a few times. This chain connects TRBV7-2 to TRBJ1-5; TRBD1 matches at 7 bases. V shed 5 bases, J shed 5 bases, and the junction held 6 bases outside the gene matches. The length of the CDR3 is 14 residues. CDR1 and CDR2 (germline): SGHTA, FQGNSA. The chain's CDR3 is CASSPGQSYQPQHF. CDR3 DNA: TGTGCCAGCAGCCCGGGACAGTCATATCAGCCCCAGCATTTT.

This clonotype was counted once. The J gene is TRBJ1-1, the V gene TRBV5-1, with D hard to call. Germline CDR1 reads SGHRS; CDR2 reads YFSETQ. The CDR3 extends over 15 amino acids. Trimming removed 3 bases at V and 5 bases at J, with 17 bases between. The CDR3 region is CASSSAVKAGTEAFF. DNA of the CDR3: TGCGCCAGCAGCTCGGCTGTCAAGGCTGGGACTGAAGCTTTCTTT. The full variable domain, completed using reference TRBV5-1 and TRBJ1-1, is KAGVTQTPRYLIKTRGQQVTLSCSPISGHRSVSWYQQTPGQGLQFLFEYFSETQRNKGNFPGRFSGRQFSNSRSEMNVSTLELGDSALYLCASSSAVKAGTEAFFGQGTRLTVV.

This rearrangement joins TRBV19 to TRBJ1-2; no definite D call. CDR1 and CDR2 (germline): LNHDA, SQIVND (reference sequence). V was trimmed by 5 bases and J by 4 bases, leaving 11 bases between them. CDR3 length: 13 residues. DNA of the CDR3: TGTGCCAGTAGTCCCCCGACCAGCTATGGCTACACCTTC. Protein product: CASSPPTSYGYTF.

The CDR3: CASSPIGGTFSYNEQFF. The CDR3 DNA reads as TGTGCCAGCAGCCCTATAGGGGGCACATTCTCCTACAATGAGCAGTTCTTC. This chain links TRBV7-6 with TRBJ2-1; 7 bases are shared with TRBD1. CDR1 is SGHVS, CDR2 FNYEAQ, per germline. The V segment lost 5 bases and the J segment 0 bases; nucleotides outside the gene matches: 10. The CDR3 contains 17 residues.

The gene calls are TRBV12-3 or TRBV12-4 and TRBJ1-2, with 9 bases identical to TRBD1. This CDR3 contains 14 residues. V gave up 6 bases and J gave up 4 bases; unmatched junction bases: 6. The CDR3 coding sequence is TGTGCCAGCAGGTTGGGACAGGGCACCTATGGCTACACCTTC. Its translation: CASRLGQGTYGYTF.

This clonotype showed up many times. The chain is built from TRBV7-9 and TRBJ1-2; 8 bases fit TRBD1. The germline gives CDR1 SEHNR, CDR2 FQNEAQ (reference sequence). Trimming removed 5 bases from V and 0 bases from J; junction bases left unmatched: 2. The CDR3 consists of 14 residues. This chain's CDR3 is CASSATGANYGYTF. CDR3 nucleotides: TGTGCCAGCAGCGCGACAGGGGCTAACTATGGCTACACCTTC.

Comment on this clonotype: The conserved phenylalanine or tryptophan normally closing the CDR3 is absent here, so this likely arose from a read error. This chain links TRBV9 with TRBJ2-5, with 8 bases lining up with TRBD2. The ends lost 0 bases at V and 5 bases at J; junction bases unmatched: 9. There are 16 residues in the CDR3. Germline V lookup: CDR1 SGDLS, CDR2 YYNGEE. Written as DNA, the CDR3 is TGTGCCAGCAGCGTAGCAGGTAGCGGGACGGATGAGACCCAGTACTTA. Amino acids: CASSVAGSGTDETQYL.

The rearrangement joins TRBV5-4 to TRBJ2-2, with 9 bases lining up with TRBD1. CDR3 size: 15 residues. Losses at the gene ends were 2 bases for V and 7 bases for J; bases not matched to a gene: 6. Germline assignment: CDR1 SGHNT and CDR2 YYREEE (reference sequence). The CDR3 coding sequence is TGTGCCAGCAGCTTCCTACAGGGGGCTGGCGGGGAGCTGTTTTTT. This sequence encodes CASSFLQGAGGELFF. Based on the CDR3 plus reference TRBV5-4 and TRBJ2-2, the full variable domain is ETGVTQSPTHLIKTRGQQVTLRCSSQSGHNTVSWYQQALGQGPQFIFQYYREEENGRGNFPPRFSGLQFPNYSSELNVNALELDDSALYLCASSFLQGAGGELFFGEGSRLTVL.

This clonotype was picked up a small number of times. The V gene is TRBV6-1, the J gene TRBJ2-7, with D possibly being TRBD1 (5 bases). V lost 4 bases and J 3 bases, leaving 10 bases between the germline ends. Germline values: CDR1 MNHNS, CDR2 SASEGT. The CDR3 extends over 13 amino acids. The CDR3 sequence is CASSVRQHYEQYF. The CDR3 bases are TGTGCCAGCAGTGTAAGACAGCACTACGAGCAGTACTTC.

This clonotype showed up just a few times. Mismatch with germline at one junction end may stem from a read error. The J gene is TRBJ1-1, the V gene TRBV27, with a weak D call TRBD1 (6 bases). The germline CDR1 and CDR2 sequences are MNHEY and SMNVEV (reference sequence). CDR3 length equals 15 residues. CDR3 region: CASSLLPARDNEAFF. The CDR3 DNA reads TGTGCCAGCAGCTTATTACCTGCCCGGGACAACGAAGCTTTCTTT.

This clonotype was observed at least ten times. The chain recombines TRBV7-2 with TRBJ2-7; no clear D. V lost 2 bases to trimming and J lost 0 bases, with 11 bases between them. Germline assignment: CDR1 SGHTA and CDR2 FQGNSA. The CDR3 totals 15 residues. CDR3 in amino acids: CASSLFASSSYEQYF. CDR3 DNA sequence: TGTGCCAGCAGCTTATTCGCCTCCAGCTCCTACGAGCAGTACTTC. Filled out from reference TRBV7-2 and TRBJ2-7, the complete variable domain reads GAGVSQSPSNKVTEKGKDVELRCDPISGHTALYWYRQSLGQGLEFLIYFQGNSAPDKSGLPSDRFSAERTGGSVSTLTIQRTQQEDSAVYLCASSLFASSSYEQYFGPGTRLTVT.

The table lists this clonotype with a few counts. V gene TRBV6-1 combines with J gene TRBJ2-4; maybe TRBD1 (6 bases). Germline V gives CDR1 MNHNS, CDR2 SASEGT. The CDR3 runs 14 residues. Trimming cost V 6 bases and J 8 bases, with 17 bases left between them. CDR3 in amino acids: CASRPSGGRDIQYF. The CDR3 bases are TGTGCCAGCAGACCAAGTGGGGGCCGGGACATTCAGTACTTC.

This clonotype turned up a few times. This CDR3 reads CASSTDYLSTDTQYF. The DNA for the CDR3 is TGTGCCAGCAGCACGGACTATCTTAGCACAGATACGCAGTATTTT. The V and J genes are TRBV7-2 and TRBJ2-3; D perhaps matches TRBD2 (6 bases). Trimming shortened V by 5 bases and J by 0 bases, and 12 bases separated the two germline ends. This CDR3 region has 15 residues. Germline CDR1 is SGHTA and CDR2 is FQGNSA.

This clonotype occurred a few times. The genes are TRBV19 and TRBJ2-7, with unresolved D. The germline V gene has CDR1 LNHDA and CDR2 SQIVND (reference sequence). This CDR3 has 13 amino acids. Trimming removed 1 base at V and 6 bases at J, with 10 bases between. CDR3 amino acids: CASSIVFWGEQYF. The CDR3 coding sequence is TGTGCCAGTAGTATAGTCTTCTGGGGCGAGCAGTACTTC.